A single sample is the source of the 20 T cell receptor beta chains below, sequenced in a study of beta chain features in type 1 diabetes. Expressed TCRB transcripts were sequenced because the isolated RNA had all been reverse transcribed beforehand. Profiling relied on immunoSEQ multiplex PCR, and the TCRdb table lists in-frame clones only, not all of them. The sample holds hundreds of thousands of clones, around 12% seen once. Specimen: naive CD4+ T cells from blood. The receptor set was obtained from a man aged 18 to 29 in good health.

In its sample, this clone was seen a few times. Different DNA sequences within this sample yield the same CDR3. The rearrangement links TRBV29-1 to TRBJ2-5; 10 bases are a match to TRBD2. The CDR3 is made up of 14 amino acids. In germline, CDR1 is SQVTM, CDR2 ANQGSEA. After removal of 6 bases from V and 3 bases from J, the junction contained 7 bases not matched to a gene. The CDR3 region has the DNA TGCAGCGTAGCTAGGACTAGCGGAAAAGAGACCCAGTACTTC. Its translation is CSVARTSGKETQYF.

The V and J genes are TRBV7-2 and TRBJ2-3; no reliable D call. V was pared by 6 bases and J by 0 bases, with 4 bases between. Per germline, CDR1 SGHTA and CDR2 FQGNSA. The CDR3 is made up of 12 amino acids. CDR3 loop: CASRSSTDTQYF. CDR3 bases: TGTGCCAGCAGGTCTAGCACAGATACGCAGTATTTT.

This chain connects TRBV18 to TRBJ2-1; 7 positions match TRBD1. Per the germline V gene, CDR1 is KGHSH and CDR2 is LQKENI. This CDR3 has 14 amino acids. V dropped 0 bases and J dropped 12; count of bases not matched to a gene: 8. The CDR3 region has the DNA TGTGCCAGCTCACCACCCTGGGACAGAGAGATGCAGTTCTTC. Translation: CASSPPWDREMQFF.

As for this clone: Other nucleotide sequences in the sample specify the same CDR3. This chain connects TRBV5-1 to TRBJ2-2; D remains ambiguous. Germline values: CDR1 SGHRS, CDR2 YFSETQ. V was clipped by 0 bases and J by 0 bases, with 6 bases between them. The CDR3 totals 15 residues. CDR3 protein: CASSLDSPNTGELFF. In nucleotides, the CDR3 is TGCGCCAGCAGCTTGGACAGCCCGAACACCGGGGAGCTGTTTTTT.

The rearrangement uses TRBV19 and TRBJ1-4; D is unclear. The CDR3 sequence is 15 residues long. Germline V gene data show CDR1 as LNHDA and CDR2 as SQIVND (reference sequence). The V end was cut by 2 bases, the J end by 0 bases, with 7 bases between. CDR3 residues: CASSIQRATNEKLFF. The CDR3 nucleotides are TGTGCCAGTAGTATACAGCGAGCAACTAATGAAAAACTGTTTTTT.

This chain uses TRBV5-1 with TRBJ2-7, with D perhaps matching TRBD2 (6 bases). The CDR3 runs 15 residues. Germline V lookup: CDR1 SGHRS, CDR2 YFSETQ. Trimming took 0 bases from V and 1 from J, leaving 11 bases between them. The CDR3 DNA sequence: TGCGCCAGCAGCTTGGTGCGGGGAGGATCCTACGAGCAGTACTTC. It yields the protein CASSLVRGGSYEQYF.

There are a few counts of this clone. The V and J genes are TRBV28 and TRBJ2-7; 7 bases align to TRBD2. Germline V gives CDR1 MDHEN, CDR2 SYDVKM. Germline trimming cut 3 bases from V and 9 bases from J; bases unmatched to any gene: 14. The CDR3 loop spans 15 amino acids. DNA for the CDR3: TGTGCCAGCAGTTTTAGTAGCGGGCCCAGTGGCGGGCAGTACTTC. It encodes CASSFSSGPSGGQYF.

This clone was seen more than once but under ten times. The chain recombines TRBV9 with TRBJ2-5, with 7 positions matching TRBD2. After removal of 2 bases from V and 4 bases from J, the junction contained 11 bases not matched to a gene. CDR1 SGDLS and CDR2 YYNGEE come from the germline V gene. The CDR3 runs 16 residues. The CDR3 sequence is CASSVSPRERGETQYF. The CDR3 nucleotides read TGTGCCAGCAGCGTCTCTCCGCGGGAGCGCGGAGAGACCCAGTACTTC.

This sequence joins TRBV28 and TRBJ2-5; 11 nucleotides line up with TRBD2. The germline V gene encodes CDR1 MDHEN and CDR2 SYDVKM. The CDR3 is made up of 14 amino acids. The trim removed 7 bases at V and 2 bases at J, leaving 3 bases unmatched. For the CDR3, the DNA is TGTGCCAGCATAGCTAGCGGGAGGCAAGAGACCCAGTACTTC. Protein sequence: CASIASGRQETQYF. The full variable domain, rest sourced from reference TRBV28 and TRBJ2-5, is DVKVTQSSRYLVKRTGEKVFLECVQDMDHENMFWYRQDPGLGLRLIYFSYDVKMKEKGDIPEGYSVSREKKERFSLILESASTNQTSMYLCASIASGRQETQYFGPGTRLLVL.

This clone was detected a few times. Other DNA sequences in this specimen translate into the identical CDR3. The V and J genes are TRBV7-2 and TRBJ2-7; 12 bases fit TRBD2. J lost 2 bases, V lost 3 bases, and 2 bases had no gene match. Germline V gives CDR1 SGHTA, CDR2 FQGNSA. The CDR3 length is 15 residues. CDR3 loop: CASSLRLAGAYEQYF. CDR3 bases: TGTGCCAGCAGCTTGCGACTAGCGGGAGCCTACGAGCAGTACTTC.

The chain has TRBV5-1 and TRBJ1-4; D is possibly TRBD1 (5 bases). In germline, CDR1 is SGHRS, CDR2 YFSETQ. The V end was cut by 0 bases, the J end by 6 bases, with 12 bases between. The CDR3 sequence is 15 residues long. The CDR3 protein is CASSLAITGDEKLFF. The CDR3 DNA reads TGCGCCAGCAGCTTGGCCATAACAGGAGATGAAAAACTGTTTTTT.

The chain joins TRBV5-4 to TRBJ1-1; D perhaps matches TRBD1 (6 bases). In germline, CDR1 is SGHNT, CDR2 YYREEE (reference sequence). This CDR3 has 13 amino acids. V dropped 4 bases and J dropped 1 base, with 8 bases sitting between them. DNA for the CDR3: TGTGCCAGCAGCAGGGGACAGAACACTGAAGCTTTCTTT. Residues: CASSRGQNTEAFF.

This clone was counted at least ten times. The rearrangement links TRBV15 to TRBJ2-5; no reliable D call. V was pared by 1 base and J by 5 bases, with 8 bases between. Germline V gene lookup returns CDR1 LNHNV and CDR2 YYDKDF (reference sequence). This CDR3 spans 13 amino acids. CDR3 protein: CATSRALEETQYF. As DNA, the CDR3 is TGTGCCACCAGCAGAGCCCTAGAGGAGACCCAGTACTTC.

The chain carries TRBV7-2 and TRBJ2-1; TRBD2 matches at 7 bases. The CDR3 has 15 amino acids. Trimming at V came to 1 base and at J to 4 bases, leaving 4 bases not matched to a gene. The germline CDR1 and CDR2 sequences are SGHTA and FQGNSA. The CDR3 DNA follows: TGTGCCAGCAGCTTAGGAGCGGGGAGATACAATGAGCAGTTCTTC. This gives the protein CASSLGAGRYNEQFF.

The gene calls are TRBV7-2 and TRBJ2-3; no clear D. The CDR3 has 16 amino acids. Germline V gene data show CDR1 as SGHTA and CDR2 as FQGNSA. The V gene lost 1 base and the J gene lost 8 bases, with 19 bases spanning the gap. CDR3 residues: CASSLVSDPGVGTQYF. Here the CDR3 DNA reads TGTGCCAGCAGCTTAGTATCAGACCCAGGCGTGGGTACGCAGTATTTT.

The rearrangement uses TRBV6-1 and TRBJ1-5; 9 bases align to TRBD1. CDR1 MNHNS and CDR2 SASEGT come from the germline V gene. This CDR3 is 15 amino acids long. V lost 5 bases and J lost 5; bases outside the gene matches: 7. CDR3 loop: CASSFFGTGHQPQHF. The CDR3 DNA sequence: TGTGCCAGCAGTTTCTTCGGGACAGGGCATCAGCCCCAGCATTTT.

J is TRBJ2-5 and V is TRBV7-3, with 8 bases that match TRBD2. Trimming took 0 bases from V and 4 from J; bases not matched to a gene: 4. CDR1 and CDR2 from the germline V gene are SGHTA and FQGTGA. The CDR3 has 15 amino acids. CDR3 sequence (DNA): TGTGCCAGCAGCTTAACGGGCGGGAGGTTAGAGACCCAGTACTTC. As protein: CASSLTGGRLETQYF.

The chain recombines TRBV7-2 with TRBJ1-4, with D maybe TRBD1 (6 bases). The germline gives CDR1 SGHTA, CDR2 FQGNSA. The ends were cut back, 2 bases at V and 8 bases at J, with 12 bases in the middle. This CDR3 has 14 amino acids. CDR3: CASSLLQGGEKLFF. The CDR3 DNA sequence: TGTGCCAGCAGCTTATTACAGGGAGGGGAAAAACTGTTTTTT.

The V gene is TRBV10-3, the J gene TRBJ2-3; weak D call: TRBD1 (6 bases). V shed 6 bases and J shed 4 bases, with 14 bases lying between them. The germline V gene has CDR1 ENHRY and CDR2 SYGVKD. The CDR3 has 14 residues. The CDR3 sequence is CAISISGGPDTQYF. For the CDR3, the DNA is TGTGCCATCAGCATTAGTGGGGGCCCAGATACGCAGTATTTT.

The chain recombines TRBV19 with TRBJ1-2, with 8 bases that match TRBD1. The CDR3 length is 13 residues. Germline V CDR1 and CDR2: LNHDA, SQIVND (reference sequence). The trim removed 2 bases at V and 6 bases at J, leaving 2 bases unmatched. The CDR3 sequence: CASSIQGADGYTF. The CDR3 coding sequence is TGTGCCAGTAGTATACAGGGGGCGGATGGCTACACCTTC.